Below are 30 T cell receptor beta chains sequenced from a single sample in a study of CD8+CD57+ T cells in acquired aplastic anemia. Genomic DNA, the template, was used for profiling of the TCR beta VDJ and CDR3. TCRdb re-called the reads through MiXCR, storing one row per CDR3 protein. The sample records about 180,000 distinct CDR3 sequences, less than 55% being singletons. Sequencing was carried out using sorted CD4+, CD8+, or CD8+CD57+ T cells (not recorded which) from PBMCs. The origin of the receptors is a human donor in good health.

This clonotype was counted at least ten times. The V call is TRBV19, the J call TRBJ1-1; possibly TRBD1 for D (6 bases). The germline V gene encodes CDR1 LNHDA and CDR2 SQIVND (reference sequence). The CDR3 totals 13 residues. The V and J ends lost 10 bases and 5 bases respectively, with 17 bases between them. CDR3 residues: CATQSRGGTEAFF. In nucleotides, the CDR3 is TGTGCCACTCAGTCGAGGGGGGGAACTGAAGCTTTCTTT.

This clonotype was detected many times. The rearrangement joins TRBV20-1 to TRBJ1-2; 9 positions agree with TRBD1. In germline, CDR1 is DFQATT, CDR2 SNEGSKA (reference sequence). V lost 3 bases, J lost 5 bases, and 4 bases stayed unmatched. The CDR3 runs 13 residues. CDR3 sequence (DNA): TGCAGTGCTAGGTCCGGGACAGGGTATGGCTACACCTTC. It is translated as CSARSGTGYGYTF.

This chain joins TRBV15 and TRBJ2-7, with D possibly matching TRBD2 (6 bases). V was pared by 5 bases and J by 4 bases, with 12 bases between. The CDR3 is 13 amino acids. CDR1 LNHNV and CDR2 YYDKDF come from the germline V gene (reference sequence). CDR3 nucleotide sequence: TGTGCCACCAGCTCTCGGGGGAATTACGAGCAGTACTTC. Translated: CATSSRGNYEQYF.

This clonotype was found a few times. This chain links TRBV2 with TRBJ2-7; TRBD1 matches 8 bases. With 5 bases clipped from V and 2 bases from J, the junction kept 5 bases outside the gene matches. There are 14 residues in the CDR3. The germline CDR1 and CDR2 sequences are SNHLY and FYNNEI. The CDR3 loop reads CASSLYRGAYEQYF. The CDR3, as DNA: TGTGCCAGCAGTTTGTACAGGGGGGCCTACGAGCAGTACTTC. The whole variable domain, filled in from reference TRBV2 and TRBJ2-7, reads EPEVTQTPSHQVTQMGQEVILRCVPISNHLYFYWYRQILGQKVEFLVSFYNNEISEKSEIFDDQFSVERPDGSNFTLKIRSTKLEDSAMYFCASSLYRGAYEQYFGPGTRLTVT.

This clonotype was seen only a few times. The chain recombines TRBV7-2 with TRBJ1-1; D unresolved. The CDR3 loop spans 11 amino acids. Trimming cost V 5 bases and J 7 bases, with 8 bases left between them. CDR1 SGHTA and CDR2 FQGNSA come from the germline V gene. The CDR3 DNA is TGTGCCAGCAGCATACAAAGTGAAGCTTTCTTT. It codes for CASSIQSEAFF.

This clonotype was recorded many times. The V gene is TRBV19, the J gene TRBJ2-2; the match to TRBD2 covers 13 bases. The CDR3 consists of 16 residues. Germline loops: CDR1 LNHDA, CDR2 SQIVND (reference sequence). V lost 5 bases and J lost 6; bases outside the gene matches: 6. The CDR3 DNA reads TGTGCCAGTAGTGATGGACTAGCGGGAGTACCCGGGGAGCTGTTTTTT. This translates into CASSDGLAGVPGELFF.

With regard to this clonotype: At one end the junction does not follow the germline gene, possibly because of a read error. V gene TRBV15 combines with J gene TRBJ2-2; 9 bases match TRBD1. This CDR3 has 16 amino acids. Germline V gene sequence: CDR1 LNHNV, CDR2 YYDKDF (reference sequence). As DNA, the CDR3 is TGTGCCACCAGCAGGGGGACAGGGAGGAACACCGGGGAGCTGTCTTTT. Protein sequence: CATSRGTGRNTGELSF.

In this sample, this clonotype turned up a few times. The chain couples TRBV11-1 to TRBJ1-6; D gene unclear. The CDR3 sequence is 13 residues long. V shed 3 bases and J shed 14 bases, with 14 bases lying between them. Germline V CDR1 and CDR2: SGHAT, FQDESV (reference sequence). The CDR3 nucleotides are TGTGCCAGCAGCTTCGGGCCAACGGAGTCCCTCCACTTT. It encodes CASSFGPTESLHF.

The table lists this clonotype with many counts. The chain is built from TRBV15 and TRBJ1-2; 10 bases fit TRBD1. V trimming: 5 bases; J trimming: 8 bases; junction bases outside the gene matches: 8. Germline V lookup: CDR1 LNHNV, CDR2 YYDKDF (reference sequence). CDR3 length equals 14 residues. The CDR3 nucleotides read TGTGCCACCAGCTCACGACAGGGGGCAAGGGGCTACACCTTC. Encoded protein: CATSSRQGARGYTF.

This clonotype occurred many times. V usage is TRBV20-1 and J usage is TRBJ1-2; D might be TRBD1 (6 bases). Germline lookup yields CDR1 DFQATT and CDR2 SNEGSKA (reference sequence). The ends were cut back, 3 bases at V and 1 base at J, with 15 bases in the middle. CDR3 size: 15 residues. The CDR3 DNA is TGCAGTGCTAGTCTCACAGGGTCGATTAACTATGGCTACACCTTC. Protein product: CSASLTGSINYGYTF.

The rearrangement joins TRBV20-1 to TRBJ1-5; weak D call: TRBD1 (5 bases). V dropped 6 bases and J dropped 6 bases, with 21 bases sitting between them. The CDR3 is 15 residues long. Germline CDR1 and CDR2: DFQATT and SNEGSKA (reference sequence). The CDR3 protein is CSASLGRGKGQPQHF. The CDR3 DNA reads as TGCAGTGCCAGCCTCGGGAGGGGTAAAGGTCAGCCCCAGCATTTT.

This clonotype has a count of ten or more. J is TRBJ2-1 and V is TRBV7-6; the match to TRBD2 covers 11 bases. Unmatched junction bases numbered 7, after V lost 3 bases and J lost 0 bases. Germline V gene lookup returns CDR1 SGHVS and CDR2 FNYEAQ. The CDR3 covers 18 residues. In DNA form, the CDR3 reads TGTGCCAGCAGCTTCGGACTAGCGGGCCAAACCTCCTACAATGAGCAGTTCTTC. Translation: CASSFGLAGQTSYNEQFF.

The CDR3 region is CSAYGVAGNTGELFF. For the CDR3, the DNA is TGCAGTGCTTATGGGGTAGCGGGAAACACCGGGGAGCTGTTTTTT. The chain links TRBV20-1 to TRBJ2-2; TRBD2 matches 8 bases. This CDR3 has 15 residues. V lost 5 bases and J lost 2; bases outside the gene matches: 7. Germline V gene sequence: CDR1 DFQATT, CDR2 SNEGSKA (reference sequence).

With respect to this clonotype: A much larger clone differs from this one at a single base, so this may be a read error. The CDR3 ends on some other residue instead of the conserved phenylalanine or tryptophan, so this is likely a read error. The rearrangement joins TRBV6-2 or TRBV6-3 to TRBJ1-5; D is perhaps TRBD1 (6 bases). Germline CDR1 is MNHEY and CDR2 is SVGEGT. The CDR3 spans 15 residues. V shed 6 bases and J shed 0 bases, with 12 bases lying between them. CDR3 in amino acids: CASREQGGSNQPQHS. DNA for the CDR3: TGTGCCAGCAGGGAACAGGGAGGTAGCAATCAGCCCCAGCATTCT.

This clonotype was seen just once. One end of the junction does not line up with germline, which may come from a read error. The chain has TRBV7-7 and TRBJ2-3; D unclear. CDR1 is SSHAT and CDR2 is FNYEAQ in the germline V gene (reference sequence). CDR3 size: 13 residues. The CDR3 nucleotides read TGTGCTAGCAGCCAAAACAGTGGGGATACGCAGTATTTT. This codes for CASSQNSGDTQYF.

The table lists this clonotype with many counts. As DNA, the CDR3 is TGCAGTGCTAGTAAGCTATATACGCAGTATTTT. This encodes CSASKLYTQYF. This sequence joins TRBV20-1 and TRBJ2-3; no definite D call. Deletions cut 3 bases from V and 7 bases from J, with 8 bases between. CDR3 length equals 11 residues. Germline assignment: CDR1 DFQATT and CDR2 SNEGSKA (reference sequence).

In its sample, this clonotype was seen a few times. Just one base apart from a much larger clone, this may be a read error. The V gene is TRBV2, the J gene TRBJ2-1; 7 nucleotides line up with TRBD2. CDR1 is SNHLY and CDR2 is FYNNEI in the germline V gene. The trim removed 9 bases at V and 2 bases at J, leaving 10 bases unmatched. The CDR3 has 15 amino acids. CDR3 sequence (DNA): TGTGCCAGTACCCAGCGGGAATCACCCTACAATGAGCAGTTCTTC. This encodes CASTQRESPYNEQFF.

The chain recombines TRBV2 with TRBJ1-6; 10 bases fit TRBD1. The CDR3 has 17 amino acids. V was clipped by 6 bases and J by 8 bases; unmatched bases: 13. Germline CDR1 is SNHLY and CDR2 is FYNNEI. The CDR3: CASSLSRTGGVYSPLHF. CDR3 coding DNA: TGTGCCAGCAGCCTATCACGGACAGGGGGAGTTTATTCACCCCTCCACTTT.

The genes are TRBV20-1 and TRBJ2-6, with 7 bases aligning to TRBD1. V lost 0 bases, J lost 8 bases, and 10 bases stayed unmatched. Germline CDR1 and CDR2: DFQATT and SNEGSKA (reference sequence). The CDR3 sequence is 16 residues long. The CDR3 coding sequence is TGCAGTGCTAGAGATCTCTGGACAGGAGCATCCAACGTCCTGACTTTC. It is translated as CSARDLWTGASNVLTF.

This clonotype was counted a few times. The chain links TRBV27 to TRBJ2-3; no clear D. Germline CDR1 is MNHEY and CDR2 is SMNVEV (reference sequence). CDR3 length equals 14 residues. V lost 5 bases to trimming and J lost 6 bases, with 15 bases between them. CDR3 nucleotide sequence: TGTGCCAGCAGTCCCCGTAATCAGTTGGATACGCAGTATTTT. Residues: CASSPRNQLDTQYF.

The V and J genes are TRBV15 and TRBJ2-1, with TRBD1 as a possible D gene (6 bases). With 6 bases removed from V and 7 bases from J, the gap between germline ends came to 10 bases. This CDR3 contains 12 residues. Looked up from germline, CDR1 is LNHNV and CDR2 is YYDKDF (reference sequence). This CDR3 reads CATRGTGNEQFF. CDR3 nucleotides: TGTGCCACCAGGGGAACAGGGAATGAGCAGTTCTTC. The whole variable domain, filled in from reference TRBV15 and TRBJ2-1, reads DAMVIQNPRYQVTQFGKPVTLSCSQTLNHNVMYWYQQKSSQAPKLLFHYYDKDFNNEADTPDNFQSRRPNTSFCFLDIRSPGLGDTAMYLCATRGTGNEQFFGPGTRLTVL.

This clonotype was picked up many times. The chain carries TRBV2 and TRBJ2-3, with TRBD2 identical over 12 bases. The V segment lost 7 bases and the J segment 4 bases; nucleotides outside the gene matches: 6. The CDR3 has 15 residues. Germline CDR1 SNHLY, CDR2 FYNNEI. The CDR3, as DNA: TGTGCCAGCATCCAGACTAGCGGGAGTGCAGATACGCAGTATTTT. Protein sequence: CASIQTSGSADTQYF. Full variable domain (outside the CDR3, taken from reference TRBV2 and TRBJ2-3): EPEVTQTPSHQVTQMGQEVILRCVPISNHLYFYWYRQILGQKVEFLVSFYNNEISEKSEIFDDQFSVERPDGSNFTLKIRSTKLEDSAMYFCASIQTSGSADTQYFGPGTRLTVL.

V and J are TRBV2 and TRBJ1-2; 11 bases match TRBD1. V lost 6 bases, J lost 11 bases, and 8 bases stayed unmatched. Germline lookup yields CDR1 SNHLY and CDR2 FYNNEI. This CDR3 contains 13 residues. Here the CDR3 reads CASRFDGQGAYTF. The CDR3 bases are TGTGCCAGCAGATTCGATGGACAGGGGGCTTACACCTTC.

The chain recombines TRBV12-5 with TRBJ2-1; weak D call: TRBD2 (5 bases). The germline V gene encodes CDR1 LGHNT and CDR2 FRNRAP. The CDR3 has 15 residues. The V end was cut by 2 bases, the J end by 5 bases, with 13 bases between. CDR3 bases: TGTGCTAGTGGTTTGTTACTAGGGATCAACAATGAGCAGTTCTTC. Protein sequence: CASGLLLGINNEQFF.

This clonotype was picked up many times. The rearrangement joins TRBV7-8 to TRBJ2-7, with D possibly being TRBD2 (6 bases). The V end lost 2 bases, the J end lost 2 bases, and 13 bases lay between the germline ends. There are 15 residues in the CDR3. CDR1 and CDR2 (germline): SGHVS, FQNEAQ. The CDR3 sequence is CASSLRDSNTYEQYF. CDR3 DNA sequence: TGTGCCAGCAGCTTACGGGACTCAAACACCTACGAGCAGTACTTC.

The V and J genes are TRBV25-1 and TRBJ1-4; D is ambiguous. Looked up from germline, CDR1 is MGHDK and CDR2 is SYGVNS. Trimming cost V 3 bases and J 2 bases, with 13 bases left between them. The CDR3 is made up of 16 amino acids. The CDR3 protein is CASSDIRPLTNEKLFF. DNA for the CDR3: TGTGCCAGCAGTGATATCCGGCCACTGACTAATGAAAAACTGTTTTTT.

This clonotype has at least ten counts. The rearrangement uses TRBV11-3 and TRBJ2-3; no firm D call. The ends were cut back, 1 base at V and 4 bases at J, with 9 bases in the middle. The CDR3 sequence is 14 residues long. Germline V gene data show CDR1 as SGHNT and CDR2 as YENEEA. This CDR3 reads CASSLGAAPDTQYF. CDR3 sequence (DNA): TGTGCCAGCAGCTTAGGGGCGGCCCCAGATACGCAGTATTTT.

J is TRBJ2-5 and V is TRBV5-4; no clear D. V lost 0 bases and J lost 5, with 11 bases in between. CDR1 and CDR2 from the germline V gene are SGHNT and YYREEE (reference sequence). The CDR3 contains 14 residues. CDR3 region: CASSLVPEEETQYF. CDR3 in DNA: TGTGCCAGCAGCTTGGTTCCAGAGGAGGAGACCCAGTACTTC. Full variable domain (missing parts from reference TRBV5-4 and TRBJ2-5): ETGVTQSPTHLIKTRGQQVTLRCSSQSGHNTVSWYQQALGQGPQFIFQYYREEENGRGNFPPRFSGLQFPNYSSELNVNALELDDSALYLCASSLVPEEETQYFGPGTRLLVL.

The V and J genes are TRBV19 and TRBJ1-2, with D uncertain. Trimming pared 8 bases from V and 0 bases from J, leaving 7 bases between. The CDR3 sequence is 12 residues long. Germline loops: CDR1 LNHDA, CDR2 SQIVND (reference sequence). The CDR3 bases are TGTGCCAGTGGAGGAGCTAACTATGGCTACACCTTC. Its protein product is CASGGANYGYTF.

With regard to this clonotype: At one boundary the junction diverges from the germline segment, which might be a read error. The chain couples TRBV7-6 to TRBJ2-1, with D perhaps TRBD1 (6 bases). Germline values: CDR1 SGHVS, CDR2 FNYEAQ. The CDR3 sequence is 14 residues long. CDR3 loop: CASSLVPGVNEQFF. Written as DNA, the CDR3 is TGTGCCAGCAGCTTAGTTCCAGGGGTTAATGAGCAGTTCTTT.